The 28 T cell receptor beta chains given below trace back to one sample, sequenced in a study of T cell responses to AZD1222 COVID-19 vaccine. Generated by immunoSEQ multiplex PCR, the TCRdb table keeps only in-frame clones and is missing some. This table has about 160,000 clones, 90% to 95% appearing once. This specimen consisted of peripheral blood, obtained on day 0 of AZD1222 vaccination. The receptors shown here come from an adult in good health.

The chain recombines TRBV5-5 with TRBJ1-2; D unresolved. Germline assignment: CDR1 SGHKS and CDR2 YYEKEE (reference sequence). V lost 0 bases and J lost 0, with 6 bases in between. CDR3 length: 14 amino acids. This CDR3 reads CASSLGPTNYGYTF. The CDR3 DNA follows: TGTGCCAGCAGCTTGGGACCCACTAACTATGGCTACACCTTC.

The genes are TRBV18 and TRBJ1-3, with unresolved D. CDR3 length: 15 residues. Germline V gene sequence: CDR1 KGHSH, CDR2 LQKENI. Trimming pared 5 bases from V and 0 bases from J, leaving 11 bases between. The CDR3 loop reads CASSFSAASGNTIYF. CDR3 DNA: TGTGCCAGCTCATTTTCCGCTGCCTCTGGAAACACCATATATTTT. The variable domain in full, with the rest retrieved from reference TRBV18 and TRBJ1-3, is NAGVMQNPRHLVRRRGQEARLRCSPMKGHSHVYWYRQLPEEGLKFMVYLQKENIIDESGMPKERFSAEFPKEGPSILRIQQVVRGDSAAYFCASSFSAASGNTIYFGEGSWLTVV.

This clone has just one count. This chain links TRBV19 with TRBJ1-3, with D tentatively TRBD1 (6 bases). CDR1 LNHDA and CDR2 SQIVND come from the germline V gene (reference sequence). Between the trimmed V and J ends, which lost 3 bases and 4 bases, there was a span of 16 bases. This CDR3 is 16 amino acids long. The CDR3 DNA reads TGTGCCAGTAGTATCCCTACAGGGATCATCGGAAACACCATATATTTT. Translated, it gives CASSIPTGIIGNTIYF.

V and J are TRBV4-3 and TRBJ2-1; D gene ambiguous. CDR1 and CDR2 (germline): LGHNA, YSLEER. V lost 0 bases and J lost 2, with 11 bases in between. CDR3 length equals 16 residues. CDR3 DNA: TGCGCCAGCAGCCAAGACCTAGGAGTGCCCTACAATGAGCAGTTCTTC. Encoded protein: CASSQDLGVPYNEQFF.

The chain combines TRBV9 with TRBJ2-2, with D uncertain. The germline V gene has CDR1 SGDLS and CDR2 YYNGEE. Trimming shortened V by 4 bases and J by 1 base, and 11 bases separated the two germline ends. The CDR3 covers 15 residues. CDR3 region: CASSPSPGNTGELFF. The DNA for the CDR3 is TGTGCCAGCAGCCCGAGCCCGGGGAACACCGGGGAGCTGTTTTTT.

V gene TRBV24-1 combines with J gene TRBJ1-4; 10 nucleotides line up with TRBD1. Germline CDR1 is KGHDR and CDR2 is SFDVKD. This CDR3 contains 12 residues. V lost 12 bases and J lost 6; bases outside the gene matches: 3. The CDR3 reads CAAGQGYEKLFF. The DNA of the CDR3 is TGTGCCGCGGGACAGGGGTATGAAAAACTGTTTTTT.

This chain connects TRBV5-6 to TRBJ2-7, with no clear D. V dropped 4 bases and J dropped 2 bases, with 13 bases sitting between them. Germline values: CDR1 SGHDT, CDR2 YYEEEE. The CDR3 spans 14 residues. The CDR3 sequence: CASSTISAPYEQYF. CDR3 bases: TGTGCCAGCAGCACAATATCGGCACCCTACGAGCAGTACTTC.

V is TRBV6-1 and J is TRBJ1-1; 7 nucleotides align to TRBD1. Germline CDR1 and CDR2: MNHNS and SASEGT. The V and J ends lost 2 bases and 6 bases, in that order; junction bases with no gene match: 9. The CDR3 has 15 residues. CDR3 DNA sequence: TGTGCCAGCAGTGAACCGGGCAGGGGGGTAGCTGAAGCTTTCTTT. Translation gives CASSEPGRGVAEAFF.

This clone was seen just once. The CDR3 loop reads CASSIVSGGSYQPQHF. As DNA, the CDR3 is TGTGCCAGTAGTATAGTTTCGGGGGGCTCGTATCAGCCCCAGCATTTT. J is TRBJ1-5 and V is TRBV19; maybe TRBD1 (6 bases). Germline V gene lookup returns CDR1 LNHDA and CDR2 SQIVND (reference sequence). V lost 1 base, J lost 5 bases, and 15 bases lay in between. The CDR3 runs to 16 residues.

V and J are TRBV11-2 and TRBJ2-1, with TRBD2 matching 7 bases. The CDR3 is made up of 14 amino acids. Germline CDR1 and CDR2: SGHAT and FQNNGV. J gave up 5 bases and V 3 bases, and 4 bases lay outside the gene matches. CDR3 in DNA: TGTGCCAGCAGCTTGAGCGGGACCAACAATGAGCAGTTCTTC. This gives the protein CASSLSGTNNEQFF.

The rearrangement links TRBV28 to TRBJ2-3, with 11 bases lining up with TRBD2. Looked up from germline, CDR1 is MDHEN and CDR2 is SYDVKM. The CDR3 runs 14 residues. V lost 8 bases, J lost 9 bases, and 10 bases stayed unmatched. CDR3 nucleotides: TGTGCCAGCTCCTATCGTAGCGGGAGGGCCACGCAGTATTTT. It translates to CASSYRSGRATQYF.

J is TRBJ2-1 and V is TRBV7-2, with a possible D match to TRBD2 (6 bases). The CDR3 has 14 amino acids. The V end lost 1 base, the J end lost 8 bases, and 12 bases lay between the germline ends. The germline CDR1 and CDR2 sequences are SGHTA and FQGNSA. CDR3 sequence: CASSLVGGIDEQFF. The CDR3 DNA is TGTGCCAGCAGCTTAGTTGGGGGGATAGATGAGCAGTTCTTC. Full variable domain (remainder filled in from reference TRBV7-2 and TRBJ2-1): GAGVSQSPSNKVTEKGKDVELRCDPISGHTALYWYRQSLGQGLEFLIYFQGNSAPDKSGLPSDRFSAERTGGSVSTLTIQRTQQEDSAVYLCASSLVGGIDEQFFGPGTRLTVL.

The chain is built from TRBV6-2 or TRBV6-3 and TRBJ1-6; D is uncertain. The V gene's germline CDR1 is MNHEY and CDR2 SVGEGT. With 6 bases removed from V and 15 bases from J, the gap between germline ends came to 15 bases. This CDR3 is 12 amino acids long. In DNA form, the CDR3 reads TGTGCCAGCAGCGAACGGTGGTTACACCTCCACTTT. Protein: CASSERWLHLHF.

This sequence joins TRBV30 and TRBJ1-4; the match to TRBD1 covers 9 bases. Germline values: CDR1 GTSNPN, CDR2 SVGIG (reference sequence). The CDR3 is made up of 15 amino acids. V dropped 1 base and J dropped 5; count of bases not matched to a gene: 5. The CDR3: CAWSARDRVNEKLFF. The DNA for the CDR3 is TGTGCCTGGAGTGCGCGGGACAGGGTAAATGAAAAACTGTTTTTT.

The genes are TRBV29-1 and TRBJ1-2, with 7 positions matching TRBD1. There are 11 residues in the CDR3. V lost 3 bases, J lost 7 bases, and 2 bases stayed unmatched. The V gene's germline CDR1 is SQVTM and CDR2 ANQGSEA. The CDR3 DNA reads as TGCAGCGTTGAGACAGGGATTGGCTACACCTTC. It specifies CSVETGIGYTF.

The chain uses TRBV24-1 and TRBJ2-5; unclear D gene. The V and J ends lost 5 bases and 1 base respectively, with 10 bases between them. The CDR3 loop spans 14 amino acids. Germline CDR1 reads KGHDR; CDR2 reads SFDVKD. CDR3 in DNA: TGTGCCACCAGTGCCACAGCAGTCCAAGAGACCCAGTACTTC. Its protein is CATSATAVQETQYF.

The V gene is TRBV28, the J gene TRBJ1-1, with 9 bases lining up with TRBD1. Germline-derived CDR1 and CDR2 are MDHEN and SYDVKM. This CDR3 contains 14 residues. After removal of 7 bases from V and 4 bases from J, the junction contained 7 bases not matched to a gene. In nucleotides, the CDR3 is TGTGCCAGCAACATACAGGGGGCGGCCACTGAAGCTTTCTTT. Translated: CASNIQGAATEAFF.

This clone was seen just once. The chain carries TRBV2 and TRBJ2-5, with D possibly being TRBD2 (6 bases). Trimming left V 4 bases short and J 4 bases short, with 19 bases between. This CDR3 comprises 16 residues. Germline CDR1 SNHLY, CDR2 FYNNEI. The CDR3 bases are TGTGCCAGCAGTGTAACCCCCGGGGGTCCATCAGAGACCCAGTACTTC. Translated, it gives CASSVTPGGPSETQYF. Using reference TRBV2 and TRBJ2-5 for the parts outside the CDR3, the full variable domain is EPEVTQTPSHQVTQMGQEVILRCVPISNHLYFYWYRQILGQKVEFLVSFYNNEISEKSEIFDDQFSVERPDGSNFTLKIRSTKLEDSAMYFCASSVTPGGPSETQYFGPGTRLLVL.

The chain employs TRBV28 and TRBJ1-5; possibly TRBD1 for D (6 bases). Trimming removed 9 bases from V and 5 bases from J, with 17 bases in between. The CDR3 covers 14 residues. Per germline, CDR1 MDHEN and CDR2 SYDVKM. For the CDR3, the DNA is TGTGCCAGTAGGGGGAAAAGGAAGGATCAGCCCCAGCATTTT. It yields the protein CASRGKRKDQPQHF.

V gene TRBV19 combines with J gene TRBJ1-6, with D hard to call. Trimming pared 1 base from V and 7 bases from J, leaving 17 bases between. The CDR3 is 17 residues long. CDR1 is LNHDA, CDR2 SQIVND, per germline (reference sequence). The CDR3 loop is CASSIGAHAGSNSPLHF. Written as DNA, the CDR3 is TGTGCCAGTAGTATAGGTGCTCACGCAGGCTCGAATTCACCCCTCCACTTT.

The chain recombines TRBV14 with TRBJ1-2; the match to TRBD1 covers 7 bases. Germline CDR1 reads SGHDN; CDR2 reads FVKESK. This CDR3 has 16 amino acids. The ends lost 4 bases at V and 4 bases at J; junction bases unmatched: 12. The CDR3 sequence is CASSPSRDRLFYGYTF. The DNA for the CDR3 is TGTGCCAGCAGCCCTTCCCGGGACAGACTCTTCTATGGCTACACCTTC.

The chain combines TRBV6-5 with TRBJ1-1; D is unresolved. This CDR3 comprises 13 residues. The germline gives CDR1 MNHEY, CDR2 SVGAGI. Between the trimmed V and J ends, which lost 7 bases and 11 bases, there was a span of 20 bases. The CDR3 spells CASTDFKSAGAFF. The CDR3 coding sequence is TGTGCCAGCACCGACTTCAAAAGTGCGGGGGCTTTCTTT.

This chain links TRBV21-1 with TRBJ1-5. TRBV21-1 is noted as a pseudogene. There are 16 residues in the CDR3. CDR3 region: CASSKETGRGDQPQHF. For the CDR3, the DNA is TGTGCCAGCAGCAAAGAAACAGGGAGGGGAGATCAGCCCCAGCATTTT.

The rearrangement links TRBV14 to TRBJ2-7; D perhaps matches TRBD1 (5 bases). From germline, CDR1 is SGHDN and CDR2 FVKESK. The CDR3 spans 16 residues. Trimming stripped 0 bases from V and 3 bases from J, with 15 bases between. The CDR3 sequence is CASSQEKQVEVYEQYF. The CDR3 DNA reads TGTGCCAGCAGCCAAGAAAAACAGGTCGAAGTCTACGAGCAGTACTTC.

The genes are TRBV6-6 and TRBJ2-7; 8 bases map to TRBD1. J was trimmed by 4 bases and V by 5 bases; bases with no gene match: 16. The length of the CDR3 is 17 residues. The germline CDR1 and CDR2 sequences are MNHNY and SVGAGI (reference sequence). This chain's CDR3 is CASSRSGQGKFGYEQYF. CDR3 sequence (DNA): TGTGCCAGCAGTAGATCCGGACAGGGCAAATTTGGTTACGAGCAGTACTTC.

The chain couples TRBV19 to TRBJ1-2; D call uncertain. The V end lost 5 bases, the J end lost 7 bases, and 8 bases lay between the germline ends. CDR1 and CDR2 (germline): LNHDA, SQIVND (reference sequence). The CDR3 extends over 11 amino acids. The CDR3 coding sequence is TGTGCCAGTAGTCGGTTGGGTGGCTACACCTTC. Translation: CASSRLGGYTF.

The J gene is TRBJ1-1, the V gene TRBV4-1; 8 bases fit TRBD1. V shed 1 base, J shed 3 bases, and the junction held 1 base outside the gene matches. CDR3 length equals 14 residues. Germline CDR1 and CDR2: MGHRA and YSYEKL. CDR3 nucleotides: TGCGCCAGCAGCCAAGGGACAGGGTACACTGAAGCTTTCTTT. This gives the protein CASSQGTGYTEAFF.

This clone was seen just once. The CDR3 sequence: CASSLGGNGNTIYF. DNA for the CDR3: TGTGCCAGCAGCTTGGGGGGGAATGGAAACACCATATATTTT. The chain joins TRBV5-4 to TRBJ1-3; D possibly corresponds to TRBD1 (5 bases). Trimming took off 0 bases at V and 3 bases at J, with 7 bases between the two ends. In germline, CDR1 is SGHNT, CDR2 YYREEE (reference sequence). This CDR3 contains 14 residues.